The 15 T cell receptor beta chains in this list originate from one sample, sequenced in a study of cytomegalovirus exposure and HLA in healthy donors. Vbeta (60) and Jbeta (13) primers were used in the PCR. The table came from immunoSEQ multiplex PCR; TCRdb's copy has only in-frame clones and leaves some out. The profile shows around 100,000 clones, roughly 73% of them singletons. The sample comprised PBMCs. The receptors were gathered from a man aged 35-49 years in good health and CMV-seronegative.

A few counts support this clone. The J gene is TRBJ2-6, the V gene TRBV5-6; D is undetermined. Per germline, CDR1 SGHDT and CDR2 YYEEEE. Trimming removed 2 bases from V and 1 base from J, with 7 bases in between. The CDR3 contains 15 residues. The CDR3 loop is CASSFRSSGANVLTF. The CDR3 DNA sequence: TGTGCCAGCAGCTTTAGGAGTTCTGGGGCCAACGTCCTGACTTTC. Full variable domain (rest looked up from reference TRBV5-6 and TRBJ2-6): DAGVTQSPTHLIKTRGQQVTLRCSPKSGHDTVSWYQQALGQGPQFIFQYYEEEERQRGNFPDRFSGHQFPNYSSELNVNALLLGDSALYLCASSFRSSGANVLTFGAGSRLTVL.

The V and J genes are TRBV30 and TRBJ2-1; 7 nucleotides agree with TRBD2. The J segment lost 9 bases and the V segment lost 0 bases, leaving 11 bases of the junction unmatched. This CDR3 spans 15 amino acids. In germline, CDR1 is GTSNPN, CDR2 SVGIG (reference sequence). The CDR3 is CAWSVPAGSRREQFF. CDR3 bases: TGTGCCTGGAGTGTACCAGCGGGGAGCCGCCGTGAGCAGTTCTTC.

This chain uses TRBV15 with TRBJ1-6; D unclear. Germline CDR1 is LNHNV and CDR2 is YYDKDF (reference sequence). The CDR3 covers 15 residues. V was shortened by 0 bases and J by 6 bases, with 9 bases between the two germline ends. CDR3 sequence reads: CATSRDPVFNSPLHF. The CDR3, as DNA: TGTGCCACCAGCAGAGATCCGGTCTTTAATTCACCCCTCCACTTT.

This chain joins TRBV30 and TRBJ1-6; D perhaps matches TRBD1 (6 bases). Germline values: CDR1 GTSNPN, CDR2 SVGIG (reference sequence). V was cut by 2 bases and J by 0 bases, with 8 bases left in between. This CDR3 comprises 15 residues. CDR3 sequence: CAWSKDSSYNSPLHF. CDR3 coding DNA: TGTGCCTGGAGTAAGGACAGCTCCTATAATTCACCCCTCCACTTT.

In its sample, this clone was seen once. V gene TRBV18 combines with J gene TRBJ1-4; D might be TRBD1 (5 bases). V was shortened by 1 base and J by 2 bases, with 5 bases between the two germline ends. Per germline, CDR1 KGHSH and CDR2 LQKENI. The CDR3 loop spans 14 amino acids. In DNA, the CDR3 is TGTGCCAGCTCACCACAGGGGACTAATGAAAAACTGTTTTTT. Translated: CASSPQGTNEKLFF.

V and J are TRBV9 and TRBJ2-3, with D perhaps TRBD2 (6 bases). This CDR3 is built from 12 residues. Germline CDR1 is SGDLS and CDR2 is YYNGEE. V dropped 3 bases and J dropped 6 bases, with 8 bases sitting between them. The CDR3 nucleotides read TGTGCCAGCAGCGCGGGGGTCGATACGCAGTATTTT. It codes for CASSAGVDTQYF.

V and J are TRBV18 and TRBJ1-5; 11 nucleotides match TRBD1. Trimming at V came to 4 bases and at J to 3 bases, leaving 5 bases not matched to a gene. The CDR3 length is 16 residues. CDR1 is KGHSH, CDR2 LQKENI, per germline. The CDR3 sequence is CASSLGQGAINQPQHF. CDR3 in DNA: TGTGCCAGCTCACTCGGACAGGGGGCCATCAATCAGCCCCAGCATTTT.

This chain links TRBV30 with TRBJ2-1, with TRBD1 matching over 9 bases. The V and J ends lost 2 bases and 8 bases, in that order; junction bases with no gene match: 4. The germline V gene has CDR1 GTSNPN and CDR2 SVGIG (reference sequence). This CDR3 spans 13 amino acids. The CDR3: CAWSKGQGDEQFF. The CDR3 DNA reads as TGTGCCTGGAGTAAGGGACAGGGAGATGAGCAGTTCTTC.

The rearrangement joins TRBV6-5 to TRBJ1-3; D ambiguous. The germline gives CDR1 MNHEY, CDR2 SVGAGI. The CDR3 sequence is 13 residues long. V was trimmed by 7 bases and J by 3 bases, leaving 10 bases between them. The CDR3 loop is CASTPTIGNTIYF. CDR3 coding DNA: TGTGCCAGCACCCCGACTATTGGAAACACCATATATTTT.

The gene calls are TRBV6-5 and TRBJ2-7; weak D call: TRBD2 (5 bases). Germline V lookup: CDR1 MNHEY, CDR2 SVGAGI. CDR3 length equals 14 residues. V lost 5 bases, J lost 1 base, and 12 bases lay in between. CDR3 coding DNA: TGTGCCAGCAGTACACGGAGGCTATCCTACGAGCAGTACTTC. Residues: CASSTRRLSYEQYF.

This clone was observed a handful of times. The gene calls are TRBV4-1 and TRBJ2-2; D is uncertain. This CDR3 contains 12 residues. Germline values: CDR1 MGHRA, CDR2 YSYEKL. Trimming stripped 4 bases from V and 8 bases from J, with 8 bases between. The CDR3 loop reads CASSPPLGELFF. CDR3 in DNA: TGCGCCAGCAGCCCCCCCCTTGGGGAGCTGTTTTTT.

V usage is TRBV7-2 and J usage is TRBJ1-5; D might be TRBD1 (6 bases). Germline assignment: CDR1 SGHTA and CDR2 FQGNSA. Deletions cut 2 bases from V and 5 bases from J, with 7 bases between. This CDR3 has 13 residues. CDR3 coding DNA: TGTGCCAGCAGCTTAAACAGGGATCAGCCCCAGCATTTT. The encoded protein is CASSLNRDQPQHF.

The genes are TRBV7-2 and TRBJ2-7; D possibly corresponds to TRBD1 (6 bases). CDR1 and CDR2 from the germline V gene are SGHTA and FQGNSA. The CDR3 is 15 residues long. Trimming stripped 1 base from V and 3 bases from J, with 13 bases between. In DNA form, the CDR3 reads TGTGCCAGCAGCTTAGATGCTTCAGGGGTCTACGAGCAGTACTTC. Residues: CASSLDASGVYEQYF.

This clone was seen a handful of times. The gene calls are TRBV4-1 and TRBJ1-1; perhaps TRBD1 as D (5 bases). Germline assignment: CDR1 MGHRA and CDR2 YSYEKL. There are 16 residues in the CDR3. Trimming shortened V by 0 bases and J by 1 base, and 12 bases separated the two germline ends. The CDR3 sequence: CASSQDQAGGNTEAFF. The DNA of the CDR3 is TGCGCCAGCAGCCAAGACCAAGCCGGGGGGAACACTGAAGCTTTCTTT.

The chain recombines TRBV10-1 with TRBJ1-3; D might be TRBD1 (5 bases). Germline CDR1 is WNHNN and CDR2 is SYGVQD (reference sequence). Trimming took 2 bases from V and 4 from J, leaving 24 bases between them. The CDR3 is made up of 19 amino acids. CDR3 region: CASSEASTSGIRGGNTIYF. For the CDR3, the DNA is TGCGCCAGCAGTGAGGCGTCAACCTCAGGGATAAGGGGAGGAAACACCATATATTTT.